This paragraph reports one TCR beta chain. Its target is unknown. This sample is part of a study of cytomegalovirus exposure and HLA in healthy donors. Study-wide context: An analysis done earlier identified about 120 million unique TCR beta sequences from about 179 million T cells. Points from the study as a whole: Later analysis revealed greater clonal expansion in HLA-associated TCR beta chains than in equally common others.

Looked up from germline, CDR1 is GTSNPN and CDR2 is SVGIG (reference sequence). V lost 4 bases to trimming and J lost 4 bases, with 18 bases between them. The CDR3 covers 15 residues. PCR amplification relied on 60 Vbeta primers (plus 13 Jbeta primers). The method was immunoSEQ multiplex PCR; TCRdb's version includes in-frame clones alone and lacks a portion of them. The table records about 96,000 clones, 65% to 85% of them present only once. The chain joins TRBV30 to TRBJ2-3; tentatively, D is TRBD2 (6 bases). The sequence was collected from a woman in her seventies in good health and CMV-seropositive. Sequencing was carried out using PBMCs. The CDR3 nucleotides read TGTGCCTGGAAGGGTAGAATGGGGGAGGCAGATACGCAGTATTTT. Translating it yields CAWKGRMGEADTQYF.